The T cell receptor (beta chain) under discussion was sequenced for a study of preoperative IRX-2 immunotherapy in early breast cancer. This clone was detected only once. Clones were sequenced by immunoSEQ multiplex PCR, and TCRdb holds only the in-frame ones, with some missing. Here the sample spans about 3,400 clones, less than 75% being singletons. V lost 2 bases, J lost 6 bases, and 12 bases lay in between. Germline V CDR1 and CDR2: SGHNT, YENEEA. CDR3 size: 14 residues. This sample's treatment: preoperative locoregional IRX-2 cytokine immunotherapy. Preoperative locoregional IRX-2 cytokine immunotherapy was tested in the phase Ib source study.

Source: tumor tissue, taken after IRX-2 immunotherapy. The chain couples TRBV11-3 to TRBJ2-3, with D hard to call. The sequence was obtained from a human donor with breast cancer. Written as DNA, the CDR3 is TGTGCCAGCAGCTTATCTGGGGTGGCGGATACGCAGTATTTT. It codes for CASSLSGVADTQYF.